The rows below give T cell receptor beta chains drawn from one sample of a study of cytomegalovirus exposure and HLA in healthy donors. Clones were sequenced by immunoSEQ multiplex PCR, and TCRdb holds only the in-frame ones, with some missing. This repertoire shows about 160,000 clones, under 80% found once; its top ten account for 1.1% to 1.5%. Sequencing was done on a sample of PBMCs. The origin of the receptors is a woman under 40 in good health and CMV-seronegative. Both conserved end residues are part of each CDR3. A D gene is named only where the DNA matches it firmly. The size of a clone is reported for some rows only, either as once, few or many, or as a class for expanded clones.

CDR3,DNA,V,D,size,J
CATSHTGQLGNTIYF,TGTGCCACCAGTCATACGGGACAGCTAGGAAACACCATATATTTT,TRBV15,TRBD1,.,TRBJ1-3
CASSIGTGVFGAFF,TGTGCCAGTAGTATTGGGACAGGGGTCTTTGGAGCTTTCTTT,TRBV19,TRBD1,.,TRBJ1-1
CASSSVRTSAYNEQFF,TGTGCCAGCAGTTCAGTTCGGACTAGCGCATACAATGAGCAGTTCTTC,TRBV27,TRBD2,few,TRBJ2-1
CASSRLAGGYQETQYF,TGTGCCAGCAGCAGACTAGCGGGGGGGTACCAAGAGACCCAGTACTTC,TRBV5-4,TRBD2,.,TRBJ2-5
CASSLSGLGGQPQHF,TGTGCCAGCAGTTTATCAGGGCTGGGGGGGCAGCCCCAGCATTTT,TRBV28,.,once,TRBJ1-5
CASSKTGGQGNEQFF,TGTGCCAGCAGCAAGACAGGGGGGCAAGGAAATGAGCAGTTCTTC,TRBV7-9,TRBD1,.,TRBJ2-1
CASSHRYSSLPEVYEQYF,TGTGCCAGCAGCCATCGCTATAGTAGCTTACCTGAGGTCTACGAGCAGTACTTC,TRBV7-2,.,.,TRBJ2-7
CAIKEGGGGYEQYF,TGTGCCATCAAAGAAGGGGGGGGCGGTTACGAGCAGTACTTC,TRBV10-3,.,.,TRBJ2-7
CASGLVLRGESTYEQYF,TGTGCTAGTGGTTTGGTATTGCGGGGTGAGAGTACCTACGAGCAGTACTTC,TRBV12-5,.,.,TRBJ2-7
CAPGAGVVPYGYTF,TGTGCCCCCGGGGCAGGGGTCGTCCCTTATGGCTACACCTTC,TRBV6-1,.,.,TRBJ1-2
CASSRTGYEQYF,TGTGCCAGCAGTAGAACGGGCTACGAGCAGTACTTC,TRBV27,.,.,TRBJ2-7
CASSVDPKGQIQYF,TGTGCCAGCAGCGTAGACCCTAAGGGACAGATTCAGTACTTC,TRBV9,TRBD1,few,TRBJ2-4
CASSRGGLAYNEQFF,TGCGCCAGCAGCAGGGGGGGACTAGCGTACAATGAGCAGTTCTTC,TRBV5-1,TRBD2,.,TRBJ2-1
CASSLSFYGYQPQHF,TGTGCCAGCAGCCTATCATTCTACGGGTACCAGCCCCAGCATTTT,TRBV27,.,.,TRBJ1-5
CASGGWDPNTGELFF,TGTGCCAGCGGGGGGTGGGATCCGAACACCGGGGAGCTGTTTTTT,TRBV6-5,.,.,TRBJ2-2
CASKVTSTDTQYF,TGTGCCAGCAAAGTAACTAGCACAGATACGCAGTATTTT,TRBV6-5,.,.,TRBJ2-3
CASSPSVDRTNYGYTF,TGTGCCAGCAGCCCGAGCGTGGACAGGACCAACTATGGCTACACCTTC,TRBV7-9,TRBD1,.,TRBJ1-2
CASSSAGTGFESTTGGEYF,TGTGCCAGCAGTTCGGCCGGGACAGGCTTCGAATCGACTACGGGGGGCGAGTACTTC,TRBV28,.,.,TRBJ2-7
CASSTGTTTDTQYF,TGTGCCAGCAGCACCGGGACTACCACAGATACGCAGTATTTT,TRBV7-9,TRBD2,.,TRBJ2-3
CASSSTGGSGANYGYTF,TGTGCCAGCAGCTCTACAGGGGGCTCGGGGGCTAACTATGGCTACACCTTC,TRBV2,TRBD1,once,TRBJ1-2
CASSYGQGTNEQFF,TGCGCCAGCAGCTACGGACAGGGGACCAATGAGCAGTTCTTC,TRBV5-1,TRBD1,once,TRBJ2-1
CASSPGTGDYEQYF,TGTGCCAGCTCACCCGGGACAGGGGATTACGAGCAGTACTTC,TRBV18,TRBD1,.,TRBJ2-7
CASSLVTGGMNTEAFF,TGTGCCAGCAGCTTAGTCACAGGGGGAATGAACACTGAAGCTTTCTTT,TRBV13,TRBD1,.,TRBJ1-1
CASSLRQAYTEAFF,TGTGCCAGCAGCTTGAGGCAGGCCTACACTGAAGCTTTCTTT,TRBV5-6,.,.,TRBJ1-1
CASSVAGQGYMGGYTF,TGTGCCAGCAGCGTTGCGGGACAGGGATATATGGGAGGCTACACCTTC,TRBV9,TRBD1,.,TRBJ1-2
CASSQYATSGAGETQYF,TGTGCCAGCAGCCAATACGCGACTAGCGGGGCGGGGGAGACCCAGTACTTC,TRBV14,TRBD2,.,TRBJ2-5
CASSLASNTEAFF,TGCGCCAGCAGCTTGGCCTCGAACACTGAAGCTTTCTTT,TRBV5-1,.,.,TRBJ1-1
CASSPVGDSSFYTAEAFF,TGTGCCAGCAGCCCCGTCGGGGACAGCTCTTTCTATACCGCTGAAGCTTTCTTT,TRBV4-2,TRBD1,.,TRBJ1-1
CASPTGGNEQFF,TGTGCCTCCCCGACAGGGGGGAATGAGCAGTTCTTC,TRBV30,TRBD1,once,TRBJ2-1
CASSISWGDPSGNTIYF,TGTGCCAGCAGTATCTCTTGGGGGGACCCCTCTGGAAACACCATATATTTT,TRBV28,.,.,TRBJ1-3
CASSVSSGTDTQYF,TGTGCCAGCAGCGTATCGTCAGGCACAGATACGCAGTATTTT,TRBV9,.,.,TRBJ2-3